This is a list of T cell receptor beta chains from one sample in a study of tumor-infiltrating lymphocytes in primary liver carcinoma. MiXCR, applied by TCRdb to the multiplex PCR reads, yields one record per CDR3 protein. In the table there are about 99,000 distinct CDR3 sequences, approximately 71% of which are singletons. The source material was liver tumor tissue from sampling region 5. The receptors were gathered from a woman in her sixties with primary liver carcinoma and hepatitis B virus infection. The CDR3 runs from the conserved cysteine through the conserved F or W. The D gene is left open where the match is weak. The size of a clone is reported for some rows only, either as once, few or many, or as a class for expanded clones.

size: NA; V: TRBV28; D: NA; J: TRBJ2-5; CDR3: CASGLMKRETQYF; DNA: TGTGCCAGCGGTTTAATGAAAAGGGAGACCCAGTACTTC
size: NA; V: TRBV29-1; D: NA; J: TRBJ1-4; CDR3: CSIRTGTGEEKLFF; DNA: TGCAGCATCAGAACCGGGACTGGAGAAGAAAAACTGTTTTTT
size: few; V: TRBV29-1; D: NA; J: TRBJ1-1; CDR3: CSVRRDRSTEAFF; DNA: TGTAGCGTTCGGCGGGACCGGAGCACTGAAGCTTTCTTT
size: NA; V: TRBV4-2; D: NA; J: TRBJ1-5; CDR3: CASSTRGTGGLAQHF; DNA: TGTGCCAGCAGCACCAGAGGGACTGGGGGTCTGGCCCAGCATTTT
size: once; V: TRBV4-2; D: TRBD2; J: TRBJ2-3; CDR3: CASSRGLAGGLATDTQYF; DNA: TGTGCCAGCAGCCGGGGACTAGCGGGAGGGCTAGCTACAGATACGCAGTACTTT
size: NA; V: TRBV12-3/TRBV12-4; D: NA; J: TRBJ2-3; CDR3: CASSFGAGMGIDTQYF; DNA: TGTGCCAGCAGTTTCGGCGCGGGAATGGGTATAGATACGCAGTATTTT
size: NA; V: TRBV11-2; D: NA; J: TRBJ1-6; CDR3: CASNLPFGPPLHF; DNA: TGTGCCAGCAACCTCCCTTTTGGTCCACCCCTCCACTTT
size: many; V: TRBV7-9; D: TRBD2; J: TRBJ2-3; CDR3: CASRGLGDTQYF; DNA: TGTGCCAGCAGAGGACTAGGAGATACGCAGTATTTT
size: NA; V: TRBV12-3/TRBV12-4; D: TRBD1; J: TRBJ1-3; CDR3: CAISFRQGGNTIYF; DNA: TGTGCCATCAGTTTCCGACAGGGTGGAAACACCATATATTTT
size: NA; V: TRBV5-1; D: NA; J: TRBJ1-1; CDR3: CASSMGNTEAFF; DNA: TGCGCCAGCAGCATGGGGAACACTGAAGCTTTCTTT
size: NA; V: TRBV4-2; D: NA; J: TRBJ2-2; CDR3: CASSHVVAATRELFF; DNA: TGTGCCAGCAGCCATGTTGTAGCAGCCACTAGGGAGCTGTTTTTT
size: NA; V: TRBV29-1; D: NA; J: TRBJ2-1; CDR3: CSLEDRSGSSYNEQFF; DNA: TGCAGCCTTGAAGATCGGAGTGGGAGCTCCTACAATGAGCAGTTCTTC
size: NA; V: TRBV6-5; D: NA; J: TRBJ2-1; CDR3: CASRVWGDRRGRDKQFF; DNA: TGTGCCAGCAGAGTCTGGGGGGACAGAAGAGGTAGGGATAAGCAGTTCTTC
size: few; V: TRBV7-9; D: NA; J: TRBJ1-2; CDR3: CASSRVGGYGYTF; DNA: TGTGCCAGCAGCCGCGTCGGGGGGTATGGCTACACCTTC
size: NA; V: TRBV29-1; D: NA; J: TRBJ1-3; CDR3: CSVDAGRFGNTIYF; DNA: TGCAGCGTTGATGCAGGGCGCTTTGGAAACACCATATATTTT
size: NA; V: TRBV7-9; D: NA; J: TRBJ1-2; CDR3: CASSLIGYGYTF; DNA: TGTGCCAGCAGCTTAATTGGCTATGGCTACACCTTC
size: many; V: TRBV19; D: TRBD2; J: TRBJ2-7; CDR3: CASSWTSETSYEQYF; DNA: TGTGCCAGTAGTTGGACTAGCGAAACCTCCTACGAGCAGTACTTC
size: NA; V: TRBV6-5; D: NA; J: TRBJ2-1; CDR3: CASSHPGLANEQFF; DNA: TGTGCCAGCAGTCACCCAGGATTAGCGAATGAGCAGTTCTTC
size: NA; V: TRBV11-2; D: NA; J: TRBJ1-4; CDR3: CASSWGNRRTEELFF; DNA: TGTGCCAGCAGCTGGGGGAACAGGAGGACGGAAGAACTGTTTTTT
size: NA; V: TRBV29-1; D: NA; J: TRBJ2-5; CDR3: CSVRVGEPRYF; DNA: TGCAGCGTTAGAGTTGGAGAACCGCGATACTTC
size: NA; V: TRBV24-1; D: NA; J: TRBJ2-2; CDR3: CATSRPGGLAGPNIGKLFF; DNA: TGTGCCACCAGCCGCCCAGGGGGTTTGGCGGGGCCGAACATCGGGAAGCTGTTTTTT
size: NA; V: TRBV6-1; D: TRBD1; J: TRBJ2-6; CDR3: CVSSEQGAGANVLTF; DNA: TGTGTCAGCAGTGAACAGGGGGCTGGAGCCAACGTCCTGACTTTC
size: NA; V: TRBV28; D: TRBD1; J: TRBJ1-2; CDR3: CASSASTGGFYGYTF; DNA: TGTGCCAGCAGTGCGTCGACAGGGGGCTTTTATGGCTACACCTTC
size: NA; V: TRBV30; D: NA; J: TRBJ2-1; CDR3: CAWSVSGDWGEQFF; DNA: TGTGCCTGGAGTGTATCAGGGGACTGGGGTGAGCAGTTCTTC
size: few; V: TRBV7-9; D: NA; J: TRBJ2-7; CDR3: CASSLGATYEQYF; DNA: TGTGCCAGCAGCTTGGGGGCCACCTACGAGCAGTACTTC
size: NA; V: TRBV6-6; D: NA; J: TRBJ2-3; CDR3: CASSTWAVRSGTDTQYF; DNA: TGTGCCAGCAGTACTTGGGCAGTGAGGAGTGGCACAGATACGCAGTATTTT
size: NA; V: TRBV30; D: TRBD1; J: TRBJ2-3; CDR3: CAWSDHRGSLTDTQYF; DNA: TGTGCCTGGAGTGATCACAGGGGGAGTTTGACAGATACGCAGTATTTT
size: once; V: TRBV7-9; D: NA; J: TRBJ1-1; CDR3: CASSFKQGNTETFF; DNA: TGTGCCAGCAGCTTCAAACAGGGAAACACTGAAACTTTCTTT
size: NA; V: TRBV7-3; D: NA; J: TRBJ2-3; CDR3: CASSLTKSDTRYF; DNA: TGTGCCAGCAGCTTGACCAAATCAGATACGCGGTATTTT
size: once; V: TRBV11-2; D: NA; J: TRBJ1-2; CDR3: CVSSLDPGQSINCGYTF; DNA: TGTGTCAGCAGCTTAGACCCCGGACAGAGTATTAACTGTGGCTACACCTTC
size: NA; V: TRBV30; D: TRBD2; J: TRBJ2-3; CDR3: CAWSVGSGKSDTQYF; DNA: TGTGCCTGGAGCGTGGGTAGCGGGAAATCAGATACGCAGTATTTT
size: many; V: TRBV28; D: NA; J: TRBJ1-4; CDR3: CASRPGTGGGVEKLFF; DNA: TGTGCCAGCAGGCCCGGGACGGGGGGCGGCGTTGAAAAACTGTTTTTT
size: NA; V: TRBV20-1; D: NA; J: TRBJ2-1; CDR3: CSARKRGYEQFF; DNA: TGCAGTGCTAGAAAAAGGGGTTATGAGCAGTTCTTC
size: NA; V: TRBV12-3/TRBV12-4; D: TRBD1; J: TRBJ2-6; CDR3: CASSLATGTGANVLNF; DNA: TGTGCCAGCAGTTTAGCGACAGGGACCGGGGCCAACGTCCTGAATTTC
size: many; V: TRBV6-2/TRBV6-3; D: NA; J: TRBJ2-7; CDR3: CASSGTPREQYF; DNA: TGTGCCTCCTCCGGGACCCCCCGCGAGCAGTACTTC
size: NA; V: TRBV30; D: NA; J: TRBJ1-3; CDR3: CAWGMTGISSGNTIYF; DNA: TGTGCCTGGGGCATGACAGGCATAAGCTCTGGAAACACCATATATTTT
size: NA; V: TRBV11-2; D: TRBD1; J: TRBJ2-6; CDR3: CASSLGGVGVNVLTF; DNA: TGTGCCAGTAGCTTAGGGGGCGTAGGGGTCAACGTCCTGACTTTC